The 9 T cell receptor beta chains reported below all come from one sample, sequenced in a study of cytomegalovirus exposure and HLA in healthy donors. Generated by immunoSEQ multiplex PCR, the TCRdb table keeps only in-frame clones and is missing some. The sample gives approximately 190,000 clones, more than 80% of which show up once; over 5.5% is in the top ten. Input material: PBMCs. The source is a young man in good health and CMV-seropositive.

The chain couples TRBV27 to TRBJ2-1; 11 bases line up with TRBD2. The CDR3 covers 16 residues. V trimming: 5 bases; J trimming: 7 bases; junction bases outside the gene matches: 10. CDR1 and CDR2 (germline): MNHEY, SMNVEV (reference sequence). The CDR3 loop reads CASSLTLAGVGNEQFF. CDR3 DNA: TGTGCCAGCAGTCTCACACTAGCGGGAGTGGGTAATGAGCAGTTCTTC.

The chain uses TRBV19 and TRBJ1-4; a weak D match, TRBD1 (6 bases). The CDR3 runs 13 residues. V lost 7 bases, J lost 10 bases, and 16 bases lay in between. Germline values: CDR1 LNHDA, CDR2 SQIVND (reference sequence). CDR3 sequence: CASKTQGFGKLFF. CDR3 nucleotide sequence: TGTGCCAGTAAGACACAGGGCTTTGGAAAACTGTTTTTT.

The V call is TRBV7-3, the J call TRBJ2-7; TRBD1 matches 9 bases. Germline CDR1 is SGHTA and CDR2 is FQGTGA. This CDR3 is 15 amino acids long. The ends lost 5 bases at V and 1 base at J; junction bases unmatched: 6. The CDR3 loop reads CASSPGTGPSYEQYF. DNA for the CDR3: TGTGCCAGCAGCCCCGGGACAGGGCCTTCCTACGAGCAGTACTTC.

V and J are TRBV19 and TRBJ1-5; 7 positions match TRBD1. V lost 5 bases and J lost 2; bases outside the gene matches: 3. In germline, CDR1 is LNHDA, CDR2 SQIVND (reference sequence). CDR3 length equals 14 residues. The CDR3 bases are TGTGCCAGTAGTGAGCAGGGGGGCAATCAGCCCCAGCATTTT. Protein product: CASSEQGGNQPQHF. The full variable domain, its missing parts supplied by reference TRBV19 and TRBJ1-5, is DGGITQSPKYLFRKEGQNVTLSCEQNLNHDAMYWYRQDPGQGLRLIYYSQIVNDFQKGDIAEGYSVSREKKESFPLTVTSAQKNPTAFYLCASSEQGGNQPQHFGDGTRLSIL.

The chain carries TRBV7-2 and TRBJ1-5; possible D gene TRBD1, 6 bases. Per germline, CDR1 SGHTA and CDR2 FQGNSA. V was clipped by 2 bases and J by 2 bases, with 10 bases between them. The CDR3 has 15 residues. The CDR3 bases are TGTGCCAGCAGCTTAACACAGGGTGGCAATCAGCCCCAGCATTTT. Translating it yields CASSLTQGGNQPQHF.

The gene calls are TRBV7-9 and TRBJ1-1; D not resolved. V lost 4 bases and J 1 base, leaving 19 bases between the germline ends. The CDR3 sequence is 17 residues long. Germline V gene lookup returns CDR1 SEHNR and CDR2 FQNEAQ (reference sequence). The CDR3 spells CASSSREFGWENTEAFF. CDR3 coding DNA: TGTGCCAGCAGCTCCCGGGAATTCGGGTGGGAGAACACTGAAGCTTTCTTT.

V and J are TRBV9 and TRBJ1-1; D is unclear. The CDR3 is 12 residues long. V shed 7 bases and J shed 5 bases, with 12 bases lying between them. Per germline, CDR1 SGDLS and CDR2 YYNGEE. The CDR3 loop is CASGQTGTEAFF. DNA for the CDR3: TGTGCCAGCGGTCAAACGGGAACTGAAGCTTTCTTT.

This clone counts as medium-sized (0.01 to 0.1%). The V call is TRBV27, the J call TRBJ2-7; D unresolved. The germline gives CDR1 MNHEY, CDR2 SMNVEV (reference sequence). The CDR3 totals 14 residues. V was shortened by 8 bases and J by 0 bases, with 14 bases between the two germline ends. The chain's CDR3 is CASCPGSNSYEQYF. CDR3 coding DNA: TGTGCCAGCTGTCCAGGATCGAACTCCTACGAGCAGTACTTC.

The chain has TRBV7-9 and TRBJ1-1, with D possibly being TRBD1 (6 bases). The germline V and J ends were trimmed by 3 bases and 6 bases, with 17 bases remaining between them. The CDR3 has 15 amino acids. The germline gives CDR1 SEHNR, CDR2 FQNEAQ (reference sequence). CDR3 loop: CASSFLGAAVPEAFF. CDR3 sequence (DNA): TGTGCCAGCAGCTTTTTGGGGGCCGCTGTGCCTGAAGCTTTCTTT.